A selection of T cell receptor beta chains follows, all from one sample in a study of Ad26.COV2.S vaccination and SARS-CoV-2 variants. Method: immunoSEQ multiplex PCR; TCRdb's copy keeps in-frame clones and lacks some. The table lists around 400,000 clones, 83% of them singletons. The source material was peripheral blood, sampled in a trial of Ad26.COV2.S vaccine versus placebo. The source of these receptors is a person aged 18-65 years who received the Ad26.COV2.S COVID-19 vaccine or a placebo. The CDR3 runs from the conserved cysteine through the conserved F or W. A D gene is named only where the DNA matches it firmly. Clone size is given for some rows only: seen once, a few or many times, or a class if the clone is expanded.

>NA|TRBV3-1/TRBV3-2|NA|TRBJ2-1
CASSQGEGRNEQFF
TGTGCCAGCAGCCAAGGAGAGGGCCGCAATGAGCAGTTCTTC
>NA|TRBV7-7|NA|TRBJ1-1
CASSPPEREGNRAEAFF
TGTGCCAGCAGCCCCCCCGAGAGGGAGGGAAATCGTGCTGAAGCTTTCTTT
>NA|TRBV9|NA|TRBJ2-7
CASSVGGLTYEQYF
TGTGCCAGCAGCGTAGGGGGACTTACCTACGAGCAGTACTTC
>NA|TRBV19|NA|TRBJ2-4
CASSPPIAKNIQYF
TGTGCCAGTAGTCCGCCAATAGCCAAAAACATTCAGTACTTC
>NA|TRBV15|NA|TRBJ2-3
CATSRAYSTDTQYF
TGTGCCACCAGCAGAGCTTATAGCACAGATACGCAGTATTTT
>NA|TRBV5-1|NA|TRBJ1-1
CASRDLLNTEAFF
TGCGCCAGTAGGGACCTTTTGAACACTGAAGCTTTCTTT
>NA|TRBV27|NA|TRBJ2-7
CASSLAGNEQYF
TGTGCCAGCAGTTTAGCGGGGAACGAGCAGTACTTC
>NA|TRBV7-9|once|TRBJ2-7
CASSLGGRGYEQYF
TGTGCCAGCAGCTTAGGAGGGAGAGGGTACGAGCAGTACTTC
>TRBD2|TRBV6-5|NA|TRBJ2-3
CASRASGGTTDTQYF
TGTGCCAGCAGGGCTAGCGGGGGAACCACAGATACGCAGTATTTT
>TRBD1|TRBV11-2|NA|TRBJ1-1
CASSPGTGEAFF
TGTGCCAGCAGCCCCGGGACAGGTGAAGCTTTCTTT
>TRBD2|TRBV7-3|NA|TRBJ2-2
CASSLTSGRAGELFF
TGTGCCAGCAGCTTAACTAGCGGGAGGGCCGGGGAGCTGTTTTTT
>NA|TRBV27|NA|TRBJ1-1
CASSANLIGSRTEAFF
TGTGCCAGCAGTGCAAACCTGATTGGGAGCCGAACTGAAGCTTTCTTT
>NA|TRBV6-2/TRBV6-3|NA|TRBJ1-5
CASSYSSGTPQHF
TGTGCCAGCAGTTACTCGAGCGGAACGCCCCAGCATTTT
>NA|TRBV5-4|NA|TRBJ1-1
CASSLTGDPVTGTEAFF
TGTGCCAGCAGCCTGACGGGGGACCCGGTTACGGGCACTGAAGCTTTCTTT
>NA|TRBV9|once|TRBJ2-6
CASSVAGQRPNVLTF
TGTGCCAGCAGCGTGGCGGGACAACGGCCCAACGTCCTGACTTTC
>NA|TRBV12-5|NA|TRBJ2-7
CASGLSTHEQYF
TGTGCTAGTGGTTTGTCGACCCACGAGCAGTACTTC
>NA|TRBV2|NA|TRBJ2-7
CASSEALWGHYEQYF
TGTGCCAGCAGTGAAGCGCTATGGGGACACTACGAGCAGTACTTC
>TRBD2|TRBV7-9|NA|TRBJ2-7
CASSLAPSGGAYEQYF
TGTGCCAGCAGCTTAGCCCCTAGCGGGGGGGCCTACGAGCAGTACTTC